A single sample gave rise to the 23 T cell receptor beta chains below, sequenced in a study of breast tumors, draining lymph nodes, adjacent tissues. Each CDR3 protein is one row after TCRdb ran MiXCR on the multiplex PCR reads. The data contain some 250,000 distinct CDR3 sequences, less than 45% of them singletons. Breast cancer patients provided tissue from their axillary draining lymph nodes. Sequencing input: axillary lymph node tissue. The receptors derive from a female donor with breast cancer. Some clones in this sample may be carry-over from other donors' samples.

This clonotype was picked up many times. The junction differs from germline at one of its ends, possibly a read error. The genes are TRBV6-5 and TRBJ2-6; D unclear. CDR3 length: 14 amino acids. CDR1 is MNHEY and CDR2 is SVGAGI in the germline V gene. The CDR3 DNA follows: TGTGCCAGCAGTCACTCGACTGGGGCCAACGTCCTGACTTTC. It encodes CASSHSTGANVLTF.

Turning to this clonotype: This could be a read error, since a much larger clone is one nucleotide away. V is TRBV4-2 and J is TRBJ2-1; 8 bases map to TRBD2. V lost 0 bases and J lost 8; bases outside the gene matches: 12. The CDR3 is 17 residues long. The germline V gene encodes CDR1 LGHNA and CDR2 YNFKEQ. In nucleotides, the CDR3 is TGTGCCAGCAGCCAAGAAGAGATGCCAGCGGGAGTTCATGAGCAGTTCTTC. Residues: CASSQEEMPAGVHEQFF.

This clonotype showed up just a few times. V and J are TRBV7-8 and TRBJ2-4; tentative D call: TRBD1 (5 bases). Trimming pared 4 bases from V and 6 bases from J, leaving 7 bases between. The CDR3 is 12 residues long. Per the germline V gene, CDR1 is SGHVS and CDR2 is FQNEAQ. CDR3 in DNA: TGTGCCAGCAGCTCCCAGGGAAACATTCAGTACTTC. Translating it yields CASSSQGNIQYF. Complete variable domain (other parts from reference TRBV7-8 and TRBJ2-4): GAGVSQSPRYKVAKRGQDVALRCDPISGHVSLFWYQQALGQGPEFLTYFQNEAQLDKSGLPSDRFFAERPEGSVSTLKIQRTQQEDSAVYLCASSSQGNIQYFGAGTRLSVL.

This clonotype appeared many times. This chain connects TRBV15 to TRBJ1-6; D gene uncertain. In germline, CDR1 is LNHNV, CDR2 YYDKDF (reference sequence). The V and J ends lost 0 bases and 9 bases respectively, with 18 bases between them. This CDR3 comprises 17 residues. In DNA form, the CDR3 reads TGTGCCACCAGCAGAGATGCCGACCGTTATGTAGGTTCACCCCTCCACTTT. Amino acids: CATSRDADRYVGSPLHF.

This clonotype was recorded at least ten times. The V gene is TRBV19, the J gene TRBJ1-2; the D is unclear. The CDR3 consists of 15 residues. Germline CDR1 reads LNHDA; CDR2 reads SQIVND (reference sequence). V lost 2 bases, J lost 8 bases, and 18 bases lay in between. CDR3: CASSISWQTSRGYTF. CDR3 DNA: TGTGCCAGTAGTATAAGCTGGCAGACATCTAGAGGCTACACCTTC.

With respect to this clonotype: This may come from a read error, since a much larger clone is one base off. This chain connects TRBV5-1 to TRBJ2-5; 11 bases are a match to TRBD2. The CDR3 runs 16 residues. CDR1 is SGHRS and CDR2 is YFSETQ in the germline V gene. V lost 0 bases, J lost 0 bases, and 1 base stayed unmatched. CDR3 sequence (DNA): TGCGCCAGCAGCTTGGTGGGACTAGCGGACCAAGAGACCCAGTACTTC. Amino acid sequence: CASSLVGLADQETQYF. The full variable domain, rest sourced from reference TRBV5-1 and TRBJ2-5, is KAGVTQTPRYLIKTRGQQVTLSCSPISGHRSVSWYQQTPGQGLQFLFEYFSETQRNKGNFPGRFSGRQFSNSRSEMNVSTLELGDSALYLCASSLVGLADQETQYFGPGTRLLVL.

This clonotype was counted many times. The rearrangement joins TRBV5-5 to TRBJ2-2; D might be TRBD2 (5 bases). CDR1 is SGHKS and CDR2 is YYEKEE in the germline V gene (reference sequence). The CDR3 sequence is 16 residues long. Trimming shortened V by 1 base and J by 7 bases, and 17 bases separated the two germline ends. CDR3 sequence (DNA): TGTGCCAGCAGCTTGAATCCCGCTAGCTCGGGCGGGGAGCTGTTTTTT. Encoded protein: CASSLNPASSGGELFF.

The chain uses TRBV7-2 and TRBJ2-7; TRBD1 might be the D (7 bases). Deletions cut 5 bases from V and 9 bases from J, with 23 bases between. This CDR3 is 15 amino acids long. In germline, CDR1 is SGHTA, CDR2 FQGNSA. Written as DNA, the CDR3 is TGTGCCAGCAGCGGGGGACAGAGGGGGGCCCTTTGGCAGTACTTC. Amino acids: CASSGGQRGALWQYF.

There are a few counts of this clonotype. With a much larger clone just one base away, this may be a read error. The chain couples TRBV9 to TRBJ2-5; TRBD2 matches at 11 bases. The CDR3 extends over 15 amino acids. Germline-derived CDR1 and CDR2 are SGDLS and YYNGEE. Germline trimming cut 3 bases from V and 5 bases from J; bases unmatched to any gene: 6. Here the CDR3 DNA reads TGTGCCAGCAGCGCAGTGCTAGCGGGAGGTGAGACCCAGTACTTC. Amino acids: CASSAVLAGGETQYF.

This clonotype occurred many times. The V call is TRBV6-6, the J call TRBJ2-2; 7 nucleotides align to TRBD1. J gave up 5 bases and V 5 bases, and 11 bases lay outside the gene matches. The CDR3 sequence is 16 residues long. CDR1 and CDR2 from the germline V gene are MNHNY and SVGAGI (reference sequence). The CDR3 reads CASSVTGQTKTGELFF. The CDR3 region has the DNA TGTGCCAGCAGTGTAACGGGACAGACCAAGACCGGGGAGCTGTTTTTT.

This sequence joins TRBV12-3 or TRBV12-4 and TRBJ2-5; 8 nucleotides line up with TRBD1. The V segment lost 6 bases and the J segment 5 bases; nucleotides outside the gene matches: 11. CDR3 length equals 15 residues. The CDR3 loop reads CASSLAGQGSETQYF. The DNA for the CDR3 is TGTGCCAGCAGCTTGGCCGGACAGGGCTCGGAGACCCAGTACTTC.

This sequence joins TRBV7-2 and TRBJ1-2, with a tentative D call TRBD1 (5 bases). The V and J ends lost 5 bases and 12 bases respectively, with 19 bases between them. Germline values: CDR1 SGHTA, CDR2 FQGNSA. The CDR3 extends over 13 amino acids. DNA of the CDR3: TGTGCCAGCAGCCCCCGGAGGGGCGCAGGAAACACCTTC. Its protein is CASSPRRGAGNTF. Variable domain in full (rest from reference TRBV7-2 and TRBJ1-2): GAGVSQSPSNKVTEKGKDVELRCDPISGHTALYWYRQSLGQGLEFLIYFQGNSAPDKSGLPSDRFSAERTGGSVSTLTIQRTQQEDSAVYLCASSPRRGAGNTFGSGTRLTVV.

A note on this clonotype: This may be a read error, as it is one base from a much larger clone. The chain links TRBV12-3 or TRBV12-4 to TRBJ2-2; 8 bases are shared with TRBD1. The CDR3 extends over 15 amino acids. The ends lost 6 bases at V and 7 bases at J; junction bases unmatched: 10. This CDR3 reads CASSTGAGGHGELFF. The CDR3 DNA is TGTGCCAGCAGCACCGGGGCAGGGGGCCACGGGGAGCTGTTTTTT.

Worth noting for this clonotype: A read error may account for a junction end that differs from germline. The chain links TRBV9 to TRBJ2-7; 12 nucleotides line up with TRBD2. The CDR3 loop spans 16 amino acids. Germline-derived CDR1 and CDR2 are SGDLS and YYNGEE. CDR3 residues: CASRATSGGLSYEQYF. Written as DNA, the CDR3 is TGCGCCAGCAGAGCCACTAGCGGGGGGCTCTCCTACGAGCAGTACTTC.

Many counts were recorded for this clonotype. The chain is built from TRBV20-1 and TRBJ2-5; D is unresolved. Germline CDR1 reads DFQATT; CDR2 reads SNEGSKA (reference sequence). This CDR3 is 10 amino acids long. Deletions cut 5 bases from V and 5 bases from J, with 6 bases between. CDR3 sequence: CSAQEETQYF. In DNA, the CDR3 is TGCAGTGCTCAGGAGGAGACCCAGTACTTC.

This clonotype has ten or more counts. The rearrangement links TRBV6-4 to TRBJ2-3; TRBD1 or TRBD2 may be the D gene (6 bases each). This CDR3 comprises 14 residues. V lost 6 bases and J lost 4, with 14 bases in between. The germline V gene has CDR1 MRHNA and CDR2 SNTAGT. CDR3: CASRPGAGADTQYF. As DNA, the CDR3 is TGTGCCAGCAGACCGGGGGCTGGCGCAGATACGCAGTATTTT.

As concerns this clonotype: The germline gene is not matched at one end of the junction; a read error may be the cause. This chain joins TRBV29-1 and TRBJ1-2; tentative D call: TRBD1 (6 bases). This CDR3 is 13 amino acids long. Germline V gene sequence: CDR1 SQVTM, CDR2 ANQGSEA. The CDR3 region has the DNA TGCAGCGTTGGAGGGCAGGGGAACTATGGCTGCACCTTC. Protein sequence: CSVGGQGNYGCTF.

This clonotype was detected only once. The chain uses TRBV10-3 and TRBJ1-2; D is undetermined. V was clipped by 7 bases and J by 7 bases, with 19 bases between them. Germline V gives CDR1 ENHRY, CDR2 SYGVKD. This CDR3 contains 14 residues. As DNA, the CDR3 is TGTGCCATCACCTCAGCGGTGGAGGCGCGTGGCTACACCTTC. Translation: CAITSAVEARGYTF.

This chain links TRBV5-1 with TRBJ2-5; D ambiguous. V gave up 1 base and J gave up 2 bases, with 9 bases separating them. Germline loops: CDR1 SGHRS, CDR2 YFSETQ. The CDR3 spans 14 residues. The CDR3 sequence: CASSLTWDQETQYF. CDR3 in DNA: TGCGCCAGCAGCTTGACCTGGGATCAAGAGACCCAGTACTTC. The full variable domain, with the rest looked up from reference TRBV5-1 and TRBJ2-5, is KAGVTQTPRYLIKTRGQQVTLSCSPISGHRSVSWYQQTPGQGLQFLFEYFSETQRNKGNFPGRFSGRQFSNSRSEMNVSTLELGDSALYLCASSLTWDQETQYFGPGTRLLVL.

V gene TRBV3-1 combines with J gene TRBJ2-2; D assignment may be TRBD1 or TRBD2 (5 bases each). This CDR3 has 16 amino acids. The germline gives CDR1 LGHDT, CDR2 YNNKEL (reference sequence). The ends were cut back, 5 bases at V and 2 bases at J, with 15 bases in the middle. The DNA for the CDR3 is TGTGCCAGCAGCGACACCGGGGCAGCCAACACCGGGGAGCTGTTTTTT. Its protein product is CASSDTGAANTGELFF. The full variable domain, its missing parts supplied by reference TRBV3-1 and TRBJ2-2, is DTAVSQTPKYLVTQMGNDKSIKCEQNLGHDTMYWYKQDSKKFLKIMFSYNNKELIINETVPNRFSPKSPDKAHLNLHINSLELGDSAVYFCASSDTGAANTGELFFGEGSRLTVL.

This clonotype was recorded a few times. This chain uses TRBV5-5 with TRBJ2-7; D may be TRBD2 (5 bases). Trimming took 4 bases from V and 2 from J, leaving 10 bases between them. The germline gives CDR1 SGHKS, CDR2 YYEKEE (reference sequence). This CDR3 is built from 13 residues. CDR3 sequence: CASSHTGTYEQYF. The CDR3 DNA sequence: TGTGCCAGCAGCCACACCGGGACCTACGAGCAGTACTTC.

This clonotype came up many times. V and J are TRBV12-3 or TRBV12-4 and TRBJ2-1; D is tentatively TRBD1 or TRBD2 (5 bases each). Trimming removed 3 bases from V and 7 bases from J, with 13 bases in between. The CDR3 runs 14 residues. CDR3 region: CASSFGGARNEQFF. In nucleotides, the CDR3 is TGTGCCAGCAGTTTTGGGGGAGCGAGGAATGAGCAGTTCTTC.

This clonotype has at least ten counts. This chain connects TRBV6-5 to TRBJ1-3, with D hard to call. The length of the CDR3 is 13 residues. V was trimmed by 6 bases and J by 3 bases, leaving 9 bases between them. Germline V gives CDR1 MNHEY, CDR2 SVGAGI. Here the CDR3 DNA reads TGTGCCAGCAGACGGTCTAGTGGAAACACCATATATTTT. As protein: CASRRSSGNTIYF.